Reported below is one T cell receptor (beta chain). Its antigen remains unknown. CDR1 and CDR2 (germline): DFQATT, SNEGSKA (reference sequence). CDR3 size: 16 residues. Trimming took 1 base from V and 7 from J; bases not matched to a gene: 11. Constant-region reverse primers amplified full-length variable regions, followed by semi-nested Nested Universal Primer A PCR. TCRdb re-called the 5' RACE reads with MiXCR, one entry per CDR3 protein. The sample yields tens of thousands of distinct CDR3 sequences, 29% seen once. Findings of the study overall: The TCR gene usage of tumor memory CD4+ T cells clustered together with blood and lymph node memory CD4+ cells and with lymph node naive CD4+ cells. Tumor Tregs overlapped most with tumor, then blood, naive CD4+ cells.

Memory CD4+ cells were defined as CD4+CD45RO+CD25-. This sequence joins TRBV20-1 and TRBJ2-2; TRBD1 aligns across 8 bases. This clonotype was sampled from a female donor with breast cancer. The sample taken for sequencing was memory CD4+ T cells sorted from a lymph node. The subset denotes: memory CD4+ T cells, CD4+CD45RO+CD25-. The CDR3 spells CSARVGWTGNGGELFF. Written as DNA, the CDR3 is TGCAGTGCTAGAGTCGGGTGGACAGGGAACGGCGGGGAGCTGTTTTTT.